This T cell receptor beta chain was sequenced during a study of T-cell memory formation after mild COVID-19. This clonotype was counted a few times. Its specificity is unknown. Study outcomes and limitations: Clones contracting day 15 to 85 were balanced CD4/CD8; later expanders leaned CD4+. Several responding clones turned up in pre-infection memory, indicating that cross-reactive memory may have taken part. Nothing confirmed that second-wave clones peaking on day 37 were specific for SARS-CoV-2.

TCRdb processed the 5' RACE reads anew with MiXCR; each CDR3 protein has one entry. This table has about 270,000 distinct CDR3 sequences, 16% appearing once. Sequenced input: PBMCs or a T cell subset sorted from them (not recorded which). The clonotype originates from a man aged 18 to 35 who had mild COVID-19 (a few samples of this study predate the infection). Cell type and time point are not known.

The CDR3 DNA reads as TGCGCCAGCAGCCAAGCCGACAGCACAGATACGCAGTATTTT. Its protein product is CASSQADSTDTQYF. This chain uses TRBV4-1 with TRBJ2-3; D gene unclear. Trimming removed 1 base from V and 0 bases from J, with 5 bases in between. Germline assignment: CDR1 MGHRA and CDR2 YSYEKL. This CDR3 spans 14 amino acids.